Listed below are T cell receptor beta chains from one sample, sequenced in a study of T-cell memory formation after mild COVID-19. From the 5' RACE reads, TCRdb called clonotypes with MiXCR, one entry per CDR3 protein. The table has some 210,000 distinct CDR3 sequences, about 10% seen once. The sequenced sample was PBMCs or a T cell subset sorted from them (not recorded which). Source of these receptors: a young man who had mild COVID-19 (a few samples of this study predate the infection). Cell type and time point are not known. The CDR3 runs from the conserved cysteine through the conserved F or W. The D gene is left open where the match is weak. Clone size, where shown, is once, few, many, or a class for clones that have expanded.

v_gene,j_gene,d_gene,abundance,CDR3nt,CDR3aa
TRBV7-9,TRBJ2-3,.,few,TGTGCCAGCAGCTTCCGGACTACACCAGATACGCAGTATTTT,CASSFRTTPDTQYF
TRBV5-1,TRBJ1-1,.,few,TGCGCCAGCAGCACGGACAGCTTGAACACTGAAGCTTTCTTT,CASSTDSLNTEAFF
TRBV7-2,TRBJ1-6,.,.,TGTGCCAGCAGCCCTACTTCCCGGTCACCCCTCCACTTT,CASSPTSRSPLHF
TRBV18,TRBJ2-4,.,.,TGTGCCAGCTCGACCTTTAAGCCGGGACAACCTGGGAGAAACATTCAGTACTTC,CASSTFKPGQPGRNIQYF
TRBV7-2,TRBJ2-5,.,few,TGTGCCAGCAGCTTAGCCCACTCCCTGTACCAAGAGACCCAGTACTTC,CASSLAHSLYQETQYF
TRBV5-1,TRBJ2-3,TRBD1,.,TGCGCCAGCAGCGGACAGGGGCTACCTAGCACAGATACGCAGTATTTT,CASSGQGLPSTDTQYF
TRBV5-1,TRBJ2-1,TRBD1,few,TGCGCCAGCAGCTTGGGGGACAGGGGATTAGGAAATGAGCAGTTCTTC,CASSLGDRGLGNEQFF
TRBV27,TRBJ2-5,.,few,TGTGCCAGCAGTTTCAGACTTCAAGAGACCCAGTACTTC,CASSFRLQETQYF
TRBV6-2/TRBV6-3,TRBJ2-2,TRBD1,few,TGTGCCAGCAGTCCCCGTCCCGGGACAGGGGTAAACACCGGGGAGCTGTTTTTT,CASSPRPGTGVNTGELFF
TRBV12-3/TRBV12-4,TRBJ2-7,.,few,TGTGCCAGCAGTTTCGCGGGGCCCTACGAGCAGTACTTC,CASSFAGPYEQYF
TRBV12-3/TRBV12-4,TRBJ2-1,.,.,TGTGCCAGCTCGAAAGACAGTACCTACCATGAGCAGTTCTTC,CASSKDSTYHEQFF
TRBV30,TRBJ1-1,.,few,TGTGCCTGGAGTCGCAAGGGACGGGAAGCTTTCTTT,CAWSRKGREAFF
TRBV29-1,TRBJ2-3,.,few,TGCAGCGTTGAAGGCCAGGGCACGATCACAGATACGCAGTATTTT,CSVEGQGTITDTQYF
TRBV7-2,TRBJ2-3,.,few,TGTGCCAGCAGCGTGGGGGTTTTCCCAGATACGCAGTATTTT,CASSVGVFPDTQYF
TRBV2,TRBJ1-6,TRBD1,.,TGTGCCAGCAGTCTACGGACAGGGGGTGGACCCCTCCACTTT,CASSLRTGGGPLHF
TRBV4-1,TRBJ1-5,.,few,TGCGCCAGCAGCCAGAGAGGGTTGGTACTGGGCAATCAGCCCCAGCATTTT,CASSQRGLVLGNQPQHF
TRBV12-3/TRBV12-4,TRBJ1-6,.,few,TGTGCCAGCAGAGAGACAGCCTATAATTCACCCCTCCACTTT,CASRETAYNSPLHF
TRBV20-1,TRBJ2-1,TRBD2,few,TGCAGTGCTAGCATGACTAGCGGGGGCAATGAGCAGTTCTTC,CSASMTSGGNEQFF
TRBV3-1,TRBJ1-2,.,few,TGTGCCAGCAGCCAAGAACAGGGTGGTGGCTACACCTTC,CASSQEQGGGYTF
TRBV7-2,TRBJ2-5,.,few,TGTGCCAGCAGCAACGGAGACGAGACCCAGTACTTC,CASSNGDETQYF
TRBV5-1,TRBJ2-2,TRBD2,.,TGCGCCAGCAGCGAGCGGGGTTCCGGGGAGCTGTTTTTT,CASSERGSGELFF
TRBV5-1,TRBJ2-3,.,many,TGTGCCAGCAGTTTGGAGGGAGATACGCAGTATTTT,CASSLEGDTQYF
TRBV12-3/TRBV12-4,TRBJ1-5,TRBD1,few,TGTGCCAGCAGCGCCACAGGGGGCCTGAATCAGCCCCAGCATTTT,CASSATGGLNQPQHF
TRBV12-3/TRBV12-4,TRBJ2-2,TRBD2,.,TGTGCCAGCAAGGAGCGGGAGAACACCGGGGAGCTGTTTTTT,CASKERENTGELFF
TRBV20-1,TRBJ1-2,.,.,TGCAGTGCTCTGACGACAGCTGGCTATGGCTACACCTTC,CSALTTAGYGYTF
TRBV5-1,TRBJ2-1,TRBD1,many,TGCGCCAGCAGCTTGGATTTACCGGGACAGGGAAATGAGCAGTTCTTC,CASSLDLPGQGNEQFF
TRBV19,TRBJ2-7,TRBD1,.,TGTGCCAGTAGTAACCCGGGACAGGTAACCTACGAGCAGTACTTC,CASSNPGQVTYEQYF
TRBV6-2/TRBV6-3,TRBJ2-5,TRBD2,.,TGTGCCAGCAGTTACTCCGGGACTAGGGGCGAGACCCAGTACTTC,CASSYSGTRGETQYF
TRBV5-5,TRBJ2-7,.,few,TGTGCCAGCAGCCGGCCACGGGGTACCTACGAGCAGTACTTC,CASSRPRGTYEQYF
TRBV15,TRBJ2-7,.,.,TGTGCCACCAGCAGTCGAGGGACGCCCGAGCAGTACTTC,CATSSRGTPEQYF